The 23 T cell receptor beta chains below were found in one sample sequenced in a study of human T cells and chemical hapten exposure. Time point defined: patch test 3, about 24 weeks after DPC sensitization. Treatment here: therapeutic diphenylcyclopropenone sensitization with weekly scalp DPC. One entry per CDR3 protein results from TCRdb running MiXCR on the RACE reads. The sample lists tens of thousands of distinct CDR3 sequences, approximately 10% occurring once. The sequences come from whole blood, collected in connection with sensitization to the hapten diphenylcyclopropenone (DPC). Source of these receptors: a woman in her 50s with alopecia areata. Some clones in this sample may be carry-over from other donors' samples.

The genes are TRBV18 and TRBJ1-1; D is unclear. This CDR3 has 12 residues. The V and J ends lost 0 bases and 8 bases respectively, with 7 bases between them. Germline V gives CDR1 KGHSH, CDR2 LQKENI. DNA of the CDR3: TGTGCCAGCTCACCACCAATGAAGGAAGCTTTCTTT. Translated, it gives CASSPPMKEAFF.

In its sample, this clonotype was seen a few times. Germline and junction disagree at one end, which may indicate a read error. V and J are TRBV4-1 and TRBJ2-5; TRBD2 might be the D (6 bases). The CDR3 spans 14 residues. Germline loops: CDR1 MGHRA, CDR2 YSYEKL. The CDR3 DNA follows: TGTGCCAGCAGCCAAGGAGGGGTTCAAGAGACCCAGTACTTC. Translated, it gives CASSQGGVQETQYF.

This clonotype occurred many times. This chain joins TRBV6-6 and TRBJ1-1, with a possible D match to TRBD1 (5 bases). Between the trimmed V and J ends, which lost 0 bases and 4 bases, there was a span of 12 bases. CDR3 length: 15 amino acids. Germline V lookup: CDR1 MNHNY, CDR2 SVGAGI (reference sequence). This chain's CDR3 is CASSYSNGGFTEAFF. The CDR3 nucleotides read TGTGCCAGCAGTTACTCTAATGGGGGTTTCACTGAAGCTTTCTTT.

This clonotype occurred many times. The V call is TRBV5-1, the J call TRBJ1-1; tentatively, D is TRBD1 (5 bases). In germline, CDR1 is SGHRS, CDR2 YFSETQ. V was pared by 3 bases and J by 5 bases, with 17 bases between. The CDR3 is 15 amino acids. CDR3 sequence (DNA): TGCGCCAGCAGCTCAGATGCAGGGTCGGGGACTGAAGCTTTCTTT. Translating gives CASSSDAGSGTEAFF.

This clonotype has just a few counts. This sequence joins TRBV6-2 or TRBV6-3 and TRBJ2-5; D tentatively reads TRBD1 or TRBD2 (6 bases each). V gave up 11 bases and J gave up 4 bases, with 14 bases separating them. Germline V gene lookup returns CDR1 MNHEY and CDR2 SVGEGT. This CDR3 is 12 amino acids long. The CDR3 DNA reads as TGTGCCTCCATGGGGGGCGGAGAGACCCAGTACTTC. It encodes CASMGGGETQYF.

CDR3 loop: CASSQRGQSWQETQYF. The CDR3 DNA reads as TGTGCCAGCAGCCAACGCGGACAGTCTTGGCAAGAGACCCAGTACTTC. This chain connects TRBV14 to TRBJ2-5, with a possible D match to TRBD1 (6 bases). V was pared by 2 bases and J by 2 bases, with 15 bases between. Germline V CDR1 and CDR2: SGHDN, FVKESK. This CDR3 contains 16 residues.

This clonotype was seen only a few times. For the CDR3, the DNA is TGTGCCAGCAAGGACAGGTGGAACACTGAAGCTTTCTTT. Translation: CASKDRWNTEAFF. The chain is built from TRBV28 and TRBJ1-1, with 7 positions matching TRBD1. The CDR3 contains 13 residues. V lost 7 bases and J lost 1; bases outside the gene matches: 3. CDR1 and CDR2 (germline): MDHEN, SYDVKM.

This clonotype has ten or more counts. The CDR3 spells CASSLETGGLNTEAFF. DNA of the CDR3: TGTGCCAGCAGCTTAGAGACAGGGGGCCTGAACACTGAAGCTTTCTTT. The genes are TRBV7-6 and TRBJ1-1, with 10 positions matching TRBD1. The CDR3 totals 16 residues. CDR1 and CDR2 from the germline V gene are SGHVS and FNYEAQ. The V segment lost 1 base and the J segment 0 bases; nucleotides outside the gene matches: 2. Supplemented by reference TRBV7-6 and TRBJ1-1, the full variable domain reads GAGVSQSPRYKVTKRGQDVALRCDPISGHVSLYWYRQALGQGPEFLTYFNYEAQQDKSGLPNDRFSAERPEGSISTLTIQRTEQRDSAMYRCASSLETGGLNTEAFFGQGTRLTVV.

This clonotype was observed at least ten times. The CDR3 protein is CASSSKGIQYF. The CDR3 DNA reads as TGTGCCAGCAGCTCAAAGGGCATTCAGTACTTC. The rearrangement links TRBV11-2 to TRBJ2-4; D uncertain. This CDR3 contains 11 residues. Germline CDR1 reads SGHAT; CDR2 reads FQNNGV. V was shortened by 4 bases and J by 9 bases, with 7 bases between the two germline ends.

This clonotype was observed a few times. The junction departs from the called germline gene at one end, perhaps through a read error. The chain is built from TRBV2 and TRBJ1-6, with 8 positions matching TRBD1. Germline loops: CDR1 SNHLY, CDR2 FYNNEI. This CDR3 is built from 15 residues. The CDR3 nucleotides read TGTGCCAGCAGGCCCTTCGGACAGGGTTTACCCAAGGGTCGCTTT. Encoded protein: CASRPFGQGLPKGRF.

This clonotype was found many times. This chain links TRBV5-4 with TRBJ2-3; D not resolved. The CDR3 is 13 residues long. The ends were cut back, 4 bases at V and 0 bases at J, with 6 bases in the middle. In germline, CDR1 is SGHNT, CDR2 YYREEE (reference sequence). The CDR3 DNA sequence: TGTGCCAGCAGCGCCACTAGCACAGATACGCAGTATTTT. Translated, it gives CASSATSTDTQYF.

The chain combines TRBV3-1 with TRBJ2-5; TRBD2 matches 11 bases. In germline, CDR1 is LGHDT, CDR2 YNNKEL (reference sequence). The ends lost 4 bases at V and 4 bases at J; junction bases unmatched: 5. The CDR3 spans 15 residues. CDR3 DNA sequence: TGTGCCAGCAGCCGTACTAGCGGGGGACTAGAGACCCAGTACTTC. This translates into CASSRTSGGLETQYF.

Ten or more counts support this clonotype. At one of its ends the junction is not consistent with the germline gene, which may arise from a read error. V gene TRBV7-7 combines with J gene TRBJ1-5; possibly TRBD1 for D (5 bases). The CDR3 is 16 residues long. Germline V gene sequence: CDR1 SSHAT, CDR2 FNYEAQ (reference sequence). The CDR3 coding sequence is TGTGCTAGCAGCTTAGAGGGACGGAATAGCAATCAGCCCCAGCATTTT. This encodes CASSLEGRNSNQPQHF. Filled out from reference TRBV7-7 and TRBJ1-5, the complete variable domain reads GAGVSQSPRYKVTKRGQDVTLRCDPISSHATLYWYQQALGQGPEFLTYFNYEAQPDKSGLPSDRFSAERPEGSISTLTIQRTEQRDSAMYRCASSLEGRNSNQPQHFGDGTRLSIL.

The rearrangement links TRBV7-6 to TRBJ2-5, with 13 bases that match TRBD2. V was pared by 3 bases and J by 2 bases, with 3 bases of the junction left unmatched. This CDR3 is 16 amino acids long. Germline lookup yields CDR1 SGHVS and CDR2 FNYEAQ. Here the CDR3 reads CASSFGTSGVQETQYF. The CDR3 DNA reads TGTGCCAGCAGCTTCGGGACTAGCGGGGTACAAGAGACCCAGTACTTC. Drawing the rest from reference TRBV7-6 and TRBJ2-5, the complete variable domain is GAGVSQSPRYKVTKRGQDVALRCDPISGHVSLYWYRQALGQGPEFLTYFNYEAQQDKSGLPNDRFSAERPEGSISTLTIQRTEQRDSAMYRCASSFGTSGVQETQYFGPGTRLLVL.

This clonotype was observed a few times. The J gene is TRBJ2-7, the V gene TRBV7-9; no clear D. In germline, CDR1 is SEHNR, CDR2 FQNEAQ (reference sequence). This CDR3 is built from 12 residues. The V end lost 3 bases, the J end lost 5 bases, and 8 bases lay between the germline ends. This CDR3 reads CASSLLSNEQYF. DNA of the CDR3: TGTGCCAGCAGCTTGTTGTCCAACGAGCAGTACTTC.

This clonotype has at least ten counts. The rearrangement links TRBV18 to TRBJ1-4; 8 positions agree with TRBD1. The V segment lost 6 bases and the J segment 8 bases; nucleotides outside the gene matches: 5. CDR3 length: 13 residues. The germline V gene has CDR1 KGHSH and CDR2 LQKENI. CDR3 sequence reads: CASSGQVEEKLFF. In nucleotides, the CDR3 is TGTGCCAGCTCGGGACAGGTCGAAGAAAAACTGTTTTTT. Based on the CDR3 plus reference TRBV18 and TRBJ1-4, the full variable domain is NAGVMQNPRHLVRRRGQEARLRCSPMKGHSHVYWYRQLPEEGLKFMVYLQKENIIDESGMPKERFSAEFPKEGPSILRIQQVVRGDSAAYFCASSGQVEEKLFFGSGTQLSVL.

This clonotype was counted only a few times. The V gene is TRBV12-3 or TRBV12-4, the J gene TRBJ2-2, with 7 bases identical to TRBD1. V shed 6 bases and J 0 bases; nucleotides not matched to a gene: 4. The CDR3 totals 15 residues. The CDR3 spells CASSGDSANTGELFF. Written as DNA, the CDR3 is TGTGCCAGCAGCGGGGACAGCGCGAACACCGGGGAGCTGTTTTTT.

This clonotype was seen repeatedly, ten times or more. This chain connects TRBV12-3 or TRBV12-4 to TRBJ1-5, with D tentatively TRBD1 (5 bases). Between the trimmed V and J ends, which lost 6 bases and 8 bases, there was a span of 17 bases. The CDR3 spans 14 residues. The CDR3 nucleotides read TGTGCCAGCAGCCCGGGACGGGGTAGCAAGCCCCAGCATTTT. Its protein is CASSPGRGSKPQHF.

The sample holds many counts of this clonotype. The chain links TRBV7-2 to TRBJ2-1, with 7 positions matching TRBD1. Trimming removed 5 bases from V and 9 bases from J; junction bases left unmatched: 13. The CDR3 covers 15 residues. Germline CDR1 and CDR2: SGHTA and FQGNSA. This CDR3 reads CASSPTGLRWGEQFF. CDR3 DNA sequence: TGTGCCAGCAGCCCGACAGGGCTTCGGTGGGGTGAGCAGTTCTTC.

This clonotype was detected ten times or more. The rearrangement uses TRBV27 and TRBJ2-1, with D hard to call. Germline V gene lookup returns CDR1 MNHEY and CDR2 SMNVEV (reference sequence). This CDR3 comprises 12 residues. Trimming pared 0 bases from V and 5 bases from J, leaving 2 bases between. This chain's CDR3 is CASSLSHNEQFF. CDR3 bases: TGTGCCAGCAGTTTATCCCACAATGAGCAGTTCTTC.

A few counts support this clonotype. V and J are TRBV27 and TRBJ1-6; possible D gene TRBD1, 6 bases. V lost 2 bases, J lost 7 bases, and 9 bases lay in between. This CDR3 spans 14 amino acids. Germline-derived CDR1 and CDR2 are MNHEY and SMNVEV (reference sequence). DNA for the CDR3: TGTGCCAGCAGTTTACAGGGGATAAATTCACCCCTCCACTTT. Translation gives CASSLQGINSPLHF.

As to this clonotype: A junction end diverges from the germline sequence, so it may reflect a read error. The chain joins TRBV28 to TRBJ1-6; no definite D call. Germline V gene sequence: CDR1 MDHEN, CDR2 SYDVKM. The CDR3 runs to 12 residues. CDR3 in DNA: TGTGCCACCAGTCCCGTGGGTTCACCCCTCCACTTT. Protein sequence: CATSPVGSPLHF.

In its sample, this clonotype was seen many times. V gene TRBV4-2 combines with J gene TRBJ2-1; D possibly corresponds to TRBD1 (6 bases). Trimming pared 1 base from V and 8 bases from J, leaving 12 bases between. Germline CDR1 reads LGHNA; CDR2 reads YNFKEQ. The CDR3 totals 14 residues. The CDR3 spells CASSQVDRSHEQFF. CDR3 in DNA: TGTGCCAGCAGCCAAGTCGACAGGTCCCATGAGCAGTTCTTC.